The clone carrying this TCR beta chain occurred a few times. Antigen unknown. Donors comprised only Caucasian adults living in Nashville, Tennessee. Partitioning of CD4+ cells yielded a CD45RA+ naive subset and a CD45RA-negative memory subset. This sample stems from a study of shared clonotypes between healthy human individuals. Study as a whole: The study enrolled a couple of women and three men aged 18 to 49.

Sequenced by immunoSEQ multiplex PCR; TCRdb stores in-frame clones only, minus some. The repertoire consists of 600,000 to 700,000 clones, with approximately 73% occurring once and the leading ten covering around 2%. Overall study findings and caveats: In this cohort, only blood was sampled, and tissue repertoires likely differ.

The CDR3 runs to 15 residues. The germline V gene has CDR1 SGHNT and CDR2 YYREEE (reference sequence). The V and J ends lost 2 bases and 6 bases, in that order; junction bases with no gene match: 11. This TCR was sampled from a woman in her thirties in good health. This chain joins TRBV5-4 and TRBJ2-7, with TRBD2 identical over 7 bases. Sequencing was carried out using memory CD4+ T cells sorted from blood. The subset was: CD45RA-negative fraction. The CDR3 sequence is CASSFERGQLTEQYF. CDR3 DNA: TGTGCCAGCAGCTTTGAGCGGGGTCAACTTACCGAGCAGTACTTC.